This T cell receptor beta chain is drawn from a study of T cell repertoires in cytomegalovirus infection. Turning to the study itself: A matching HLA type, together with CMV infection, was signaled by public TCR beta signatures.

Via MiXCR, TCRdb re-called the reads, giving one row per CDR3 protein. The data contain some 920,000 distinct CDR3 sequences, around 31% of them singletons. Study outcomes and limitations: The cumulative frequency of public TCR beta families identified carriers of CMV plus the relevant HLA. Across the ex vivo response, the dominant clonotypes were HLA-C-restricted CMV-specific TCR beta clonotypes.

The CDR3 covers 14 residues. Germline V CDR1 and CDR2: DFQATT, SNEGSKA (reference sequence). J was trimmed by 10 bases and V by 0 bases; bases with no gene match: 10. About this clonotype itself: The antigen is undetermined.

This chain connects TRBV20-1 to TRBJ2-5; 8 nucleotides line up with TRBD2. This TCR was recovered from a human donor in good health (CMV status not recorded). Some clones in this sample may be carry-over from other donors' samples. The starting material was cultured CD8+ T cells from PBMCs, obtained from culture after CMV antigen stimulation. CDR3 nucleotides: TGCAGTGCTAGAGATATTTGGACAGCGGGGGACCAGTACTTC. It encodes CSARDIWTAGDQYF.